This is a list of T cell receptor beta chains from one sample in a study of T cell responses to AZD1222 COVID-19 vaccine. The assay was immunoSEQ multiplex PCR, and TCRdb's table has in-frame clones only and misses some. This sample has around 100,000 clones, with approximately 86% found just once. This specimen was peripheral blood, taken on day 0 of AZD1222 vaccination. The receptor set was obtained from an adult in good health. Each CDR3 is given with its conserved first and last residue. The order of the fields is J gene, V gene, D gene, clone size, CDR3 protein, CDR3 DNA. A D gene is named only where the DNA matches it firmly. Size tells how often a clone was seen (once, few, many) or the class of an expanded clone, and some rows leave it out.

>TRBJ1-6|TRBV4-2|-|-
CASSRGRDNSPLHF
TGTGCCAGCAGCCGGGGACGGGATAATTCACCCCTCCACTTT
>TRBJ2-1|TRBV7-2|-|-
CASSLGIIYNEQFF
TGTGCCAGCAGCTTAGGGATAATCTACAATGAGCAGTTCTTC
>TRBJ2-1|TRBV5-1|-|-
CASSGPQNNEQFF
TGCGCCAGCAGCGGACCACAAAACAATGAGCAGTTCTTC
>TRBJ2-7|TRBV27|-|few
CASGLSHEQYF
TGTGCCAGCGGGCTCAGCCACGAGCAGTACTTC
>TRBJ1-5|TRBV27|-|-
CASSWDGNQPQHF
TGTGCCAGCAGTTGGGACGGCAATCAGCCCCAGCATTTT
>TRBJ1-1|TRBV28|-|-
CASSLGLLNTEAFF
TGTGCCAGCAGTTTAGGGCTCCTGAACACTGAAGCTTTCTTT
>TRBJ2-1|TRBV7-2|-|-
CASSLALGAYNEQFF
TGTGCCAGCAGCTTAGCGCTAGGAGCGTACAATGAGCAGTTCTTC
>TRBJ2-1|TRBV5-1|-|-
CASSTADRYNEQFF
TGCGCCAGCAGCACAGCAGACAGGTACAATGAGCAGTTCTTC
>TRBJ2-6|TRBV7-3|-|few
CATAEVGANVLTF
TGTGCGACAGCGGAGGTTGGGGCCAACGTCCTGACTTTC
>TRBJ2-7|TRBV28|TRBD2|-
CASSFTSGGSRAYEQYF
TGTGCCAGCAGTTTTACTAGCGGGGGGTCCCGGGCCTACGAGCAGTACTTC
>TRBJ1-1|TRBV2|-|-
CASSGFGFNTEAFF
TGTGCCAGCAGTGGGTTTGGGTTCAACACTGAAGCTTTCTTT
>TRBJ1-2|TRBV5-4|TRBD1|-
CASSLGQAPPTYGYTF
TGTGCCAGCAGCCTCGGACAGGCTCCTCCAACTTATGGCTACACCTTC
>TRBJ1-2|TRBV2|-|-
CASRTGENYGYTF
TGTGCCAGCAGGACAGGAGAAAACTATGGCTACACCTTC
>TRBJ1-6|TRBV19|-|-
CASTTWGNNSPLHF
TGTGCCAGTACTACATGGGGGAATAATTCACCCCTCCACTTT
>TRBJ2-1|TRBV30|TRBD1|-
CAWSVTGTGYNEQFF
TGTGCCTGGAGCGTTACCGGGACAGGCTACAATGAGCAGTTCTTC
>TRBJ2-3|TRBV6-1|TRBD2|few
CASCDGGGGVTDTQYF
TGTGCCAGCTGTGATGGAGGCGGGGGGGTGACAGATACGCAGTATTTT
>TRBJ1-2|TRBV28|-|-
CASAPGGANYGYTF
TGTGCCAGCGCACCGGGGGGAGCTAACTATGGCTACACCTTC
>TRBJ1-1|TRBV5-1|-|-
CASSLGTDLGTEAFF
TGCGCCAGCAGCTTGGGAACAGATCTGGGAACTGAAGCTTTCTTT
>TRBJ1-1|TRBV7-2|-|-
CASSLASERNTEAFF
TGTGCCAGCAGCTTAGCGAGTGAAAGGAACACTGAAGCTTTCTTT
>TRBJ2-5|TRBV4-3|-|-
CASSPDLLWGQETQYF
TGCGCCAGCAGCCCCGACCTATTATGGGGGCAAGAGACCCAGTACTTC
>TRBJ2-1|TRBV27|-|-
CASSFRGIPPFF
TGTGCCAGCAGTTTTAGGGGTATCCCCCCGTTCTTC
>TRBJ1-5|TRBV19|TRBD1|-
CASSKTGGDRNQPQHF
TGTGCCAGTAGCAAGACAGGGGGCGATAGGAATCAGCCCCAGCATTTT